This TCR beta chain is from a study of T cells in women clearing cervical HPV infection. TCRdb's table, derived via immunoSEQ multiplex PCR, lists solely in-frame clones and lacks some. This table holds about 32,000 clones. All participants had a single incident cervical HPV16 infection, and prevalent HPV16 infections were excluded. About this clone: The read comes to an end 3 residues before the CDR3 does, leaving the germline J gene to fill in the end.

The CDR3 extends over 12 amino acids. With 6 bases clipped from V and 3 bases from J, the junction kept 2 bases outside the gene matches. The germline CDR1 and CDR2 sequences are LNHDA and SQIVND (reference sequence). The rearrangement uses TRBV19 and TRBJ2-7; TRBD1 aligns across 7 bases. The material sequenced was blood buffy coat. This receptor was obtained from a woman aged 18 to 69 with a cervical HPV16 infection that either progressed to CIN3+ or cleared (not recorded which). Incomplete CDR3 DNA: TGTGCCAGTAGCCGGACAGGCTACGAG. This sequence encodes CASSRTGYE. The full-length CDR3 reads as CASSRTGYEQYF.